These 10 T cell receptor beta chains were all obtained from the same sample, sequenced in a study of T-cell memory formation after mild COVID-19. MiXCR, run by TCRdb on the 5' RACE reads, gives a single entry per CDR3 protein. The table records hundreds of thousands of distinct CDR3 sequences, 28% of them present only once. Sequencing was done on a sample of PBMCs or a T cell subset sorted from them (not recorded which). All receptors derive from an adult woman who had mild COVID-19 (a few samples of this study predate the infection). Cell type and time point are not known.

The genes are TRBV2 and TRBJ2-5; D call uncertain. Trimming shortened V by 2 bases and J by 7 bases, and 8 bases separated the two germline ends. The CDR3 loop spans 12 amino acids. Germline V CDR1 and CDR2: SNHLY, FYNNEI. This chain's CDR3 is CASSEFPGTQYF. CDR3 sequence (DNA): TGTGCCAGCAGTGAATTCCCGGGGACCCAGTACTTC.

This clonotype was seen a few times. The gene calls are TRBV19 and TRBJ1-3, with D possibly being TRBD1 (6 bases). Germline CDR1 reads LNHDA; CDR2 reads SQIVND (reference sequence). With 3 bases removed from V and 2 bases from J, the gap between germline ends came to 14 bases. CDR3 length: 16 residues. The CDR3 bases are TGTGCCAGTAGTATGCCCCCCCGGGGGCCTGGAAACACCATATATTTT. Its translation is CASSMPPRGPGNTIYF.

DNA of the CDR3: TGTGCCACCAGTGATCCACAGGGGAGGAAAGGCTACACCTTC. This gives the protein CATSDPQGRKGYTF. The chain carries TRBV24-1 and TRBJ1-2; 7 bases are shared with TRBD1. V trimming: 3 bases; J trimming: 8 bases; junction bases outside the gene matches: 8. This CDR3 has 14 amino acids. CDR1 is KGHDR and CDR2 is SFDVKD in the germline V gene.

J is TRBJ2-2 and V is TRBV29-1; the D is unclear. This CDR3 region has 13 residues. V lost 4 bases to trimming and J lost 3 bases, with 9 bases between them. Germline assignment: CDR1 SQVTM and CDR2 ANQGSEA. CDR3 region: CSVVIVDTGELFF. The CDR3 DNA follows: TGCAGCGTTGTTATAGTCGACACCGGGGAGCTGTTTTTT.

This chain uses TRBV19 with TRBJ1-2; possible D gene TRBD1, 6 bases. V lost 10 bases and J 3 bases, leaving 15 bases between the germline ends. The CDR3 sequence is 13 residues long. Germline CDR1 is LNHDA and CDR2 is SQIVND (reference sequence). The CDR3 DNA is TGTGCCACCTCAACAGGGTTGGACTATGGCTACACCTTC. It is translated as CATSTGLDYGYTF.

This rearrangement joins TRBV7-8 to TRBJ2-3, with 7 bases fitting TRBD2. Germline-derived CDR1 and CDR2 are SGHVS and FQNEAQ. This CDR3 has 17 amino acids. V trimming: 1 base; J trimming: 3 bases; junction bases outside the gene matches: 10. CDR3 nucleotide sequence: TGTGCCAGCAGCTTAGTGTCTAGCGGAGATGGTACAGATACGCAGTATTTT. Translating gives CASSLVSSGDGTDTQYF.

The rearrangement joins TRBV29-1 to TRBJ2-1; D gene ambiguous. Germline CDR1 reads SQVTM; CDR2 reads ANQGSEA. Trimming took 0 bases from V and 6 from J, leaving 9 bases between them. The CDR3 totals 13 residues. The CDR3 sequence: CSVEDATFNEQFF. CDR3 sequence (DNA): TGCAGCGTTGAAGACGCGACGTTCAATGAGCAGTTCTTC.

This clonotype was detected a few times. The chain is built from TRBV19 and TRBJ1-5; D possibly corresponds to TRBD1 (6 bases). V was clipped by 3 bases and J by 0 bases, with 12 bases between them. This CDR3 has 16 residues. Per the germline V gene, CDR1 is LNHDA and CDR2 is SQIVND (reference sequence). The CDR3 DNA reads TGTGCCAGTAGTATGGGCAGGACAGATAGCAATCAGCCCCAGCATTTT. Its protein product is CASSMGRTDSNQPQHF.

The chain is built from TRBV29-1 and TRBJ1-1; 11 bases fit TRBD1. The V segment lost 3 bases and the J segment 0 bases; nucleotides outside the gene matches: 6. This CDR3 has 16 residues. Germline values: CDR1 SQVTM, CDR2 ANQGSEA. In nucleotides, the CDR3 is TGCAGCGTTGAGGGGACAGGGGGAGGGTTGAACACTGAAGCTTTCTTT. This sequence encodes CSVEGTGGGLNTEAFF.

This clonotype was found many times. The chain couples TRBV5-6 to TRBJ1-2; D is unclear. This CDR3 has 12 residues. The V end lost 3 bases, the J end lost 8 bases, and 11 bases lay between the germline ends. Germline loops: CDR1 SGHDT, CDR2 YYEEEE. The DNA for the CDR3 is TGTGCCAGCAGCTCCGGATTCGCAGGCTACACCTTC. It is translated as CASSSGFAGYTF.